This entry lists 26 T cell receptor beta chains sequenced from one sample in a study of metastatic and nonmetastatic thyroid tumors. Each patient came to thyroid surgery without any prior treatment (of any kind). TCRdb re-called the PCR reads via MiXCR. The sample carries about 32,000 clones, approximately 25% recorded once. The sample comprised blood. These receptors all stem from a female donor with papillary thyroid cancer or a benign thyroid nodule (not recorded which). Some clones in this sample may be carry-over from other donors' samples.

This clone was counted ten times or more. The DNA of the CDR3 is TGTGCCAGTAGTAATAAGGGGGACACTGAAGCTTTCTTT. Encoded protein: CASSNKGDTEAFF. J is TRBJ1-1 and V is TRBV19, with a weak D call TRBD1 (6 bases). The length of the CDR3 is 13 residues. CDR1 LNHDA and CDR2 SQIVND come from the germline V gene (reference sequence). V was cut by 4 bases and J by 3 bases, with 9 bases left in between.

This chain joins TRBV12-5 and TRBJ2-5; D gene unclear. V lost 5 bases and J 5 bases, leaving 15 bases between the germline ends. The germline V gene has CDR1 LGHNT and CDR2 FRNRAP. The CDR3 has 14 residues. Here the CDR3 reads CASGEGDSGETQYF. The CDR3, as DNA: TGTGCTAGTGGTGAAGGCGATAGTGGTGAGACCCAGTACTTC.

This clone appeared many times. This rearrangement joins TRBV6-4 to TRBJ2-7, with 9 bases matching TRBD1. The CDR3 contains 19 residues. V was clipped by 6 bases and J by 4 bases; unmatched bases: 22. In germline, CDR1 is MRHNA, CDR2 SNTAGT. The CDR3 sequence: CASRPWDREGNTGDYEQYF. In DNA form, the CDR3 reads TGTGCCAGCAGACCCTGGGACAGGGAAGGGAATACAGGGGATTACGAGCAGTACTTC.

The table lists this clone with a few counts. It may be a read error: a sequence one base away is much more abundant. The same CDR3 arises from other DNA sequences in this sample as well. This rearrangement joins TRBV20-1 to TRBJ2-7, with a possible D match to TRBD2 (5 bases). The CDR3 runs to 14 residues. From germline, CDR1 is DFQATT and CDR2 SNEGSKA (reference sequence). The CDR3 protein is CGARDLQDSYEQYF. CDR3 coding DNA: TGCGGTGCTAGAGATCTCCAGGACTCCTATGAGCAGTACTTC.

A word on this clone: Its ends do not fully match the called genes, so a read error is possible. V usage is TRBV20-1 and J usage is TRBJ1-1; TRBD1 is a possible D gene (5 bases). CDR3 length: 13 amino acids. CDR1 and CDR2 (germline): DFQATT, SNEGSKA (reference sequence). The DNA of the CDR3 is TGCAGTGCTGCTCGCAGGACTGGGACTGATGCTTTCTTT. It encodes CSAARRTGTDAFF.

The rearrangement links TRBV7-9 to TRBJ2-7, with D maybe TRBD1 (7 bases). Looked up from germline, CDR1 is SEHNR and CDR2 is FQNEAQ (reference sequence). The CDR3 is 11 residues long. The germline V and J ends were trimmed by 5 bases and 7 bases, with 9 bases remaining between them. In DNA form, the CDR3 reads TGTGCCAGCAGCCCAGGGGGGGAGCAGTACTTC. Translation gives CASSPGGEQYF.

The chain is built from TRBV2 and TRBJ2-7, with TRBD1 matching 9 bases. CDR3 length: 13 residues. Germline loops: CDR1 SNHLY, CDR2 FYNNEI. The ends lost 5 bases at V and 5 bases at J; junction bases unmatched: 4. The CDR3 DNA reads as TGTGCCAGCAGTACAGGGGGCGTCGACGAGCAGTACTTC. Translation gives CASSTGGVDEQYF.

For the CDR3, the DNA is TGCAGTGCTCCTGCAGTGCGTGGGTTCGACGGGCAGTACTTC. Its protein is CSAPAVRGFDGQYF. This chain links TRBV20-1 with TRBJ2-7; D gene uncertain. CDR1 is DFQATT and CDR2 is SNEGSKA in the germline V gene (reference sequence). Trimming removed 5 bases from V and 9 bases from J, with 23 bases in between. The length of the CDR3 is 14 residues.

The rearrangement uses TRBV7-6 and TRBJ2-1; D uncertain. The CDR3 has 13 amino acids. In germline, CDR1 is SGHVS, CDR2 FNYEAQ. The CDR3 protein is CARSPGRYYVQFF. As DNA, the CDR3 is TGTGCGAGGAGCCCGGGTCGGTACTATGTGCAGTTCTTC.

This clone was counted only a few times. V is TRBV19 and J is TRBJ1-1; possible D gene TRBD1, 5 bases. The CDR3 spans 13 residues. Germline CDR1 LNHDA, CDR2 SQIVND (reference sequence). Trimming removed 10 bases at V and 2 bases at J, with 14 bases between. The CDR3 protein is CAIPGRVNTEAFF. CDR3 bases: TGTGCCATTCCAGGGAGAGTCAACACTGAAGCTTTCTTT.

This chain uses TRBV30 with TRBJ1-1; D uncertain. V was cut by 0 bases and J by 3 bases, with 11 bases left in between. Looked up from germline, CDR1 is GTSNPN and CDR2 is SVGIG (reference sequence). The CDR3 runs to 14 residues. The CDR3 loop is CAWSVAAAHTEAFF. The CDR3 DNA follows: TGTGCCTGGAGTGTAGCGGCAGCACACACTGAAGCTTTCTTT.

The chain has TRBV11-2 and TRBJ2-2, with D perhaps TRBD2 (6 bases). V was cut by 1 base and J by 5 bases, with 17 bases left in between. The CDR3 runs to 17 residues. Germline-derived CDR1 and CDR2 are SGHAT and FQNNGV. The CDR3 DNA sequence: TGTGCCAGCAGCTTAGGTCAGGGACTTCGGTATACCGGGGAGCTGTTTTTT. Protein sequence: CASSLGQGLRYTGELFF.

This clone has only one observation. The conserved closing phenylalanine or tryptophan is absent in this CDR3, likely reflecting a read error. This CDR3 is CSVAGRGGEQFS. The CDR3 DNA sequence: TGCAGTGTCGCAGGGCGAGGGGGTGAGCAGTTCAGC. The rearrangement uses TRBV20-1 and TRBJ2-1, with D perhaps TRBD1 (6 bases). The CDR3 consists of 12 residues. Germline V gene lookup returns CDR1 DFQATT and CDR2 SNEGSKA (reference sequence). Trimming took 7 bases from V and 9 from J, leaving 16 bases between them.

Of note for this clone: The CDR3 end shows no conserved phenylalanine or tryptophan, and so a read error is likely. This chain joins TRBV6-4 and TRBJ2-2; 9 nucleotides agree with TRBD2. The junction had 12 bases not matched to a gene; V was cut back by 3 bases and J by 10 bases. Germline V gene data show CDR1 as MRHNA and CDR2 as SNTAGT. CDR3 length: 16 residues. The DNA for the CDR3 is TGTGCCAGCAGTGAGCAGCGGGAGGTCCGGAACGCGGAGCTGTTTATT. It yields the protein CASSEQREVRNAELFI.

This clone is a singleton in its sample. CDR3 DNA: TGTGCCAGCAGCGCAGGGACTAGCGGGAGCCGCAACAATGAGCAGTTCTTC. Translated, it gives CASSAGTSGSRNNEQFF. The V call is TRBV9, the J call TRBJ2-1; the match to TRBD2 covers 14 bases. The germline CDR1 and CDR2 sequences are SGDLS and YYNGEE. CDR3 length: 17 residues. J lost 5 bases, V lost 3 bases, and 7 bases had no gene match.

This clone rates as medium-sized (0.01 to 0.1%). This chain joins TRBV2 and TRBJ2-7, with 8 nucleotides matching TRBD1. The V gene end was trimmed by 5 bases and the J gene end by 6 bases; junction bases not matched to a gene: 6. Germline lookup yields CDR1 SNHLY and CDR2 FYNNEI. This CDR3 has 13 amino acids. CDR3 coding DNA: TGTGCCAGCAGTTCGGACAGGGAAGCCGAGCAGTACTTC. Translating gives CASSSDREAEQYF.

This clone was counted many times. This chain connects TRBV4-1 to TRBJ2-3, with TRBD2 matching over 9 bases. Unmatched junction bases numbered 10, after V lost 2 bases and J lost 4 bases. The V gene's germline CDR1 is MGHRA and CDR2 YSYEKL. CDR3 length equals 17 residues. CDR3 residues: CASSQYGGGREADTQYF. The DNA for the CDR3 is TGCGCCAGCAGCCAATACGGCGGCGGGAGGGAGGCAGATACGCAGTATTTT.

This clone has just a few counts. Mismatch with germline at one junction end may stem from a read error. V gene TRBV19 combines with J gene TRBJ2-1; 8 bases align to TRBD2. From germline, CDR1 is LNHDA and CDR2 SQIVND (reference sequence). The CDR3 loop spans 16 amino acids. For the CDR3, the DNA is TGTGCCAGTAGTCCCCTTAGGCTAGCGGGCGACAATGCGCAGTTCTTC. Translated: CASSPLRLAGDNAQFF.

This clone was recorded many times. The rearrangement links TRBV4-1 to TRBJ2-3; either TRBD1 or TRBD2 may supply D (5 bases each). V was shortened by 2 bases and J by 8 bases, with 14 bases between the two germline ends. The germline CDR1 and CDR2 sequences are MGHRA and YSYEKL. The CDR3 runs to 14 residues. The CDR3 here is CASSQTGAQLTQYF. The CDR3, as DNA: TGCGCCAGCAGCCAAACCGGGGCTCAGCTTACGCAGTATTTT.

This clone showed up many times. The V and J genes are TRBV9 and TRBJ2-4; D perhaps matches TRBD2 (5 bases). Germline-derived CDR1 and CDR2 are SGDLS and YYNGEE. The CDR3 extends over 14 amino acids. Deletions cut 0 bases from V and 6 bases from J, with 10 bases between. The CDR3 bases are TGTGCCAGCAGCGTAGCTACGGGGAGAAACATTCAGTACTTC. It encodes CASSVATGRNIQYF.

This clone was seen only a few times. The chain has TRBV12-3 or TRBV12-4 and TRBJ2-1, with 11 bases aligning to TRBD2. After removal of 6 bases from V and 10 bases from J, the junction contained 11 bases not matched to a gene. CDR3 length: 15 amino acids. CDR3 DNA sequence: TGTGCCAGCAGCCCGGGACTAGCGGACCCTAGGGAGCAGTTCTTC. It translates to CASSPGLADPREQFF.

With respect to this clone: This sequence may be a read error, since a much larger clone differs from it by one base. The CDR3 loop is CASSFGGGDSQYF. As DNA, the CDR3 is TGTGCCAGCAGCTTTGGGGGCGGAGATTCGCAGTATTTT. The rearrangement links TRBV7-2 to TRBJ2-3; D may be TRBD1 (6 bases). The CDR3 spans 13 residues. CDR1 is SGHTA and CDR2 is FQGNSA in the germline V gene.

This clone was counted at least ten times. A read error is possible here, since a much larger clone lies one base away. The sample carries other DNA sequences with the same CDR3. The chain links TRBV13 to TRBJ2-7, with TRBD1 identical over 7 bases. The CDR3 loop spans 13 amino acids. Germline V gene data show CDR1 as PRHDT and CDR2 as FYEKMQ (reference sequence). Losses at the gene ends were 5 bases for V and 7 bases for J; bases not matched to a gene: 8. The CDR3 coding sequence is TGTGCCAGCAGCACCTGGGACAGAGGTGAGCAGTACTTC. Protein sequence: CASSTWDRGEQYF.

The table lists this clone with many counts. This chain connects TRBV19 to TRBJ2-2; 7 nucleotides align to TRBD1. CDR3 length: 13 amino acids. The V and J ends lost 6 bases and 6 bases, in that order; junction bases with no gene match: 4. CDR1 and CDR2 (germline): LNHDA, SQIVND (reference sequence). In DNA form, the CDR3 reads TGTGCCAGTAGCCCCGACAGGGCCGGGGAGCTGTTTTTT. Protein sequence: CASSPDRAGELFF.

This clone has just a few counts. This chain joins TRBV12-3 or TRBV12-4 and TRBJ2-3; D is tentatively TRBD1 or TRBD2 (5 bases each). This CDR3 has 11 residues. Trimming cost V 8 bases and J 10 bases, with 13 bases left between them. CDR3 nucleotides: TGTGCCAGCGGGGGTTCAATAGCGCAGTATTTT. Its protein product is CASGGSIAQYF.

As regards this clone: The junction does not match germline at one end; this may be a read error. The chain uses TRBV7-9 and TRBJ1-1, with a tentative D call TRBD1 (5 bases). The germline CDR1 and CDR2 sequences are SEHNR and FQNEAQ (reference sequence). This CDR3 has 12 amino acids. CDR3 nucleotide sequence: TGTGCCAGCAGCTTAGATGGGGGTGAAGATTTATTT. Its translation: CASSLDGGEDLF.